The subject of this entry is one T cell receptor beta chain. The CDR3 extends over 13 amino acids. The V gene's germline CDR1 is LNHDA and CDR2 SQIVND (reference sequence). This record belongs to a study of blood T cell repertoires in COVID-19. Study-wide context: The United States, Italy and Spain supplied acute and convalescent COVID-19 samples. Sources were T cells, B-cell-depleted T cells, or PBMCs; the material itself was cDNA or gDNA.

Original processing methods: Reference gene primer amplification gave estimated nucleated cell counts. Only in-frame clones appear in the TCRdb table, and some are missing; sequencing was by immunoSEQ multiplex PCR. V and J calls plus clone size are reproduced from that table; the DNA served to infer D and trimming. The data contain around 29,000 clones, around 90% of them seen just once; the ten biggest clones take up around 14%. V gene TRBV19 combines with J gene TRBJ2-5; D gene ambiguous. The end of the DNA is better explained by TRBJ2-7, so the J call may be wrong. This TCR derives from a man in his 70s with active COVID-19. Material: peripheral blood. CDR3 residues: CASSRDTYYEQYF. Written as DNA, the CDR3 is TGTGCCAGTAGTCGCGATACCTACTACGAGCAGTACTTC.